One and the same sample provided the 10 T cell receptor beta chains below, sequenced in a study of post-analysis software for immune sequencing data. General study findings and limits: Higher frequency in patients than in controls was seen for about five TRBV segments, with TRBV5-6, TRBV5-1 and TRBV20-1 among them.

Unique molecular identifiers were present in the TCR beta cDNA libraries. MiXCR, applied by TCRdb to the PCR reads, yields one record per CDR3 protein. The sample consists of about 800,000 distinct CDR3 sequences, roughly 29% of them appearing once. The antigens these receptors bind are not known. The sample consisted of blood. The receptors derive from a girl aged 5-17 years with multiple sclerosis.

The chain is built from TRBV28 and TRBJ2-1, with 8 bases matching TRBD2. With V trimmed by 6 bases and J by 4 bases, 5 bases remained unmatched. The CDR3 sequence is 14 residues long. Germline-derived CDR1 and CDR2 are MDHEN and SYDVKM. The CDR3 DNA reads TGTGCCAGCAGGCGGAGCGGGAGATACAATGAGCAGTTCTTC. Translation gives CASRRSGRYNEQFF. The full variable domain, completed using reference TRBV28 and TRBJ2-1, is DVKVTQSSRYLVKRTGEKVFLECVQDMDHENMFWYRQDPGLGLRLIYFSYDVKMKEKGDIPEGYSVSREKKERFSLILESASTNQTSMYLCASRRSGRYNEQFFGPGTRLTVL.

V is TRBV12-3 or TRBV12-4 and J is TRBJ2-5, with TRBD2 matching over 10 bases. V shed 5 bases, J shed 5 bases, and the junction held 8 bases outside the gene matches. CDR3 length: 15 residues. CDR3 sequence: CASSPQHSGRETQYF. The CDR3 coding sequence is TGTGCCAGCAGTCCCCAGCATAGCGGGAGGGAGACCCAGTACTTC.

This clonotype appeared a few times. This rearrangement joins TRBV6-5 to TRBJ2-3, with 8 bases aligning to TRBD2. V shed 5 bases and J 2 bases; nucleotides not matched to a gene: 15. The CDR3 covers 18 residues. CDR1 is MNHEY and CDR2 is SVGAGI in the germline V gene. The CDR3 protein is CASSQTSIGGAFTDTQYF. The CDR3 region has the DNA TGTGCCAGCAGTCAGACGAGTATCGGGGGGGCCTTCACAGATACGCAGTATTTT.

This chain joins TRBV10-3 and TRBJ2-3; 8 nucleotides align to TRBD1. The junction had 10 bases not matched to a gene; V was cut back by 9 bases and J by 11 bases. The CDR3 is made up of 12 amino acids. From germline, CDR1 is ENHRY and CDR2 SYGVKD. For the CDR3, the DNA is TGTGCCATTACCGCGGGGACAGGACTGCAGTATTTT. It translates to CAITAGTGLQYF.

Many counts were recorded for this clonotype. The V call is TRBV20-1, the J call TRBJ1-2, with 9 nucleotides matching TRBD1. There are 14 residues in the CDR3. In germline, CDR1 is DFQATT, CDR2 SNEGSKA (reference sequence). The V gene end was trimmed by 6 bases and the J gene end by 6 bases; junction bases not matched to a gene: 11. CDR3 residues: CSASGGQGRDGYTF. CDR3 DNA: TGCAGTGCGAGCGGGGGACAGGGAAGGGATGGCTACACCTTC.

With respect to this clonotype: At one of its ends the junction is not consistent with the germline gene, which may arise from a read error. J is TRBJ1-1 and V is TRBV7-6; no reliable D call. Germline CDR1 reads SGHVS; CDR2 reads FNYEAQ. The CDR3 spans 15 residues. The CDR3 here is CASRPQQSPNSEAFF. The CDR3 DNA reads TGTGCCAGCAGACCGCAACAGAGTCCGAACTCTGAAGCTTTCTTT.

The sample holds a few counts of this clonotype. The rearrangement links TRBV7-9 to TRBJ2-5; D possibly corresponds to TRBD2 (6 bases). With 7 bases removed from V and 1 base from J, the gap between germline ends came to 13 bases. This CDR3 region has 14 residues. In germline, CDR1 is SEHNR, CDR2 FQNEAQ (reference sequence). The CDR3 bases are TGTGCCAGCACCCCGTGGGGAGGCCAAGAGACCCAGTACTTC. Translated: CASTPWGGQETQYF.

This clonotype was detected only a few times. The chain joins TRBV5-1 to TRBJ2-4; perhaps TRBD1 as D (6 bases). CDR1 is SGHRS, CDR2 YFSETQ, per germline. This CDR3 has 15 amino acids. Between the trimmed V and J ends, which lost 4 bases and 0 bases, there was a span of 11 bases. Written as DNA, the CDR3 is TGCGCCAGCAGCCCGACAGGACTAGCCAAAAACATTCAGTACTTC. Amino acid sequence: CASSPTGLAKNIQYF.

The chain carries TRBV20-1 and TRBJ2-2, with D maybe TRBD2 (6 bases). Germline V gives CDR1 DFQATT, CDR2 SNEGSKA (reference sequence). The CDR3 is made up of 17 amino acids. Trimming pared 0 bases from V and 5 bases from J, leaving 19 bases between. The CDR3 here is CSARETAHLSGTGELFF. CDR3 DNA: TGCAGTGCTAGAGAAACTGCCCACCTTAGCGGAACCGGGGAGCTGTTTTTT.

This sequence joins TRBV7-2 and TRBJ1-4, with no clear D. The CDR3 is made up of 14 amino acids. The V gene lost 1 base and the J gene lost 6 bases, with 9 bases spanning the gap. Per the germline V gene, CDR1 is SGHTA and CDR2 is FQGNSA. CDR3: CASSLGPGDEKLFF. CDR3 sequence (DNA): TGTGCCAGCAGCTTAGGGCCTGGGGATGAAAAACTGTTTTTT.